The next 15 T cell receptor beta chains were all read from a single sample in a study of cytomegalovirus exposure and HLA in healthy donors. Data came from immunoSEQ multiplex PCR; TCRdb stores just in-frame clones and leaves some out. The sample holds about 250,000 clones, more than 75% seen once. Sequenced sample: PBMCs. These receptors were taken from a man in his late teens or twenties in good health and CMV-seropositive.

This chain connects TRBV6-5 to TRBJ1-1; no definite D call. There are 13 residues in the CDR3. V lost 3 bases to trimming and J lost 4 bases, with 9 bases between them. The germline CDR1 and CDR2 sequences are MNHEY and SVGAGI. CDR3 nucleotides: TGTGCCAGCAGTTATCGGAAGGGCACTGAAGCTTTCTTT. It is translated as CASSYRKGTEAFF.

The chain joins TRBV27 to TRBJ1-1; 8 positions match TRBD1. With 6 bases clipped from V and 6 bases from J, the junction kept 9 bases outside the gene matches. The germline V gene has CDR1 MNHEY and CDR2 SMNVEV (reference sequence). The CDR3 has 14 amino acids. CDR3 nucleotides: TGTGCCAGCAGGTCGTCCGGGACAGGTCCTGAAGCTTTCTTT. Translating gives CASRSSGTGPEAFF.

This clone has more than one count but fewer than ten. The rearrangement uses TRBV19 and TRBJ2-1; 9 bases fit TRBD2. The CDR3 spans 15 residues. The germline gives CDR1 LNHDA, CDR2 SQIVND (reference sequence). J gave up 4 bases and V 3 bases, and 4 bases lay outside the gene matches. The CDR3 sequence is CASSIRAGGYNEQFF. The CDR3 nucleotides are TGTGCCAGTAGTATTAGGGCGGGAGGGTACAATGAGCAGTTCTTC.

This chain connects TRBV7-6 to TRBJ2-7; 9 positions agree with TRBD1. Looked up from germline, CDR1 is SGHVS and CDR2 is FNYEAQ. With V trimmed by 5 bases and J by 5 bases, 4 bases remained unmatched. The CDR3 has 13 residues. The CDR3 reads CASSRQGGNEQYF. The CDR3 nucleotides read TGTGCCAGCAGCCGACAGGGGGGGAACGAGCAGTACTTC.

The chain is built from TRBV11-3 and TRBJ2-1, with 13 positions matching TRBD2. The V gene end was trimmed by 3 bases and the J gene end by 8 bases; junction bases not matched to a gene: 10. The CDR3 is 17 residues long. In germline, CDR1 is SGHNT, CDR2 YENEEA. CDR3 region: CASSFTTSGRGQDEQFF. As DNA, the CDR3 is TGTGCCAGCAGCTTTACCACTAGCGGGAGGGGGCAGGATGAGCAGTTCTTC.

The J gene is TRBJ2-1, the V gene TRBV9; maybe TRBD2 (6 bases). Trimming took 1 base from V and 6 from J, leaving 8 bases between them. The CDR3 extends over 13 amino acids. The germline V gene has CDR1 SGDLS and CDR2 YYNGEE. The chain's CDR3 is CASSVTSSNEQFF. DNA for the CDR3: TGTGCCAGCAGCGTAACTAGCAGCAATGAGCAGTTCTTC.

The gene calls are TRBV6-6 and TRBJ1-5; 9 nucleotides match TRBD1. Germline trimming cut 5 bases from V and 4 bases from J; bases unmatched to any gene: 3. This CDR3 is 14 amino acids long. CDR1 is MNHNY, CDR2 SVGAGI, per germline (reference sequence). CDR3 nucleotides: TGTGCCAGCAGTAAGGGGACAGGGAATCAGCCCCAGCATTTT. It codes for CASSKGTGNQPQHF.

This rearrangement joins TRBV27 to TRBJ2-2; 8 nucleotides line up with TRBD1. The germline V gene has CDR1 MNHEY and CDR2 SMNVEV (reference sequence). CDR3 length: 12 residues. V gave up 6 bases and J gave up 6 bases; unmatched junction bases: 0. The CDR3 coding sequence is TGTGCCAGCAGACAGGGGGCCGGGGAGCTGTTTTTT. Residues: CASRQGAGELFF.

This clone was observed a single time. This chain connects TRBV6-1 to TRBJ2-3; D is possibly TRBD2 (6 bases). The CDR3 runs 12 residues. The V gene lost 7 bases and the J gene lost 12 bases, with 17 bases spanning the gap. The germline V gene has CDR1 MNHNS and CDR2 SASEGT. The chain's CDR3 is CASTEGTFYQYF. The CDR3 coding sequence is TGTGCCAGCACCGAAGGGACTTTTTATCAGTATTTT.

The chain uses TRBV2 and TRBJ2-1; 10 bases align to TRBD2. The V gene's germline CDR1 is SNHLY and CDR2 FYNNEI. The V segment lost 7 bases and the J segment 9 bases; nucleotides outside the gene matches: 12. CDR3 length: 15 amino acids. CDR3 DNA sequence: TGTGCCAGCATCGTGGGACTAGCGTTTGTAGGTGAGCAGTTCTTC. It encodes CASIVGLAFVGEQFF.

The chain has TRBV9 and TRBJ1-2; TRBD1 aligns across 10 bases. The CDR3 length is 16 residues. Germline V gene sequence: CDR1 SGDLS, CDR2 YYNGEE. Trimming at V came to 3 bases and at J to 1 base, leaving 6 bases not matched to a gene. The CDR3 here is CASSGDRGLFNYGYTF. The CDR3 bases are TGTGCCAGCAGCGGGGACAGGGGTTTGTTTAACTATGGCTACACCTTC.

This clone was seen a single time. The rearrangement joins TRBV6-5 to TRBJ1-3, with a possible D match to TRBD1 (5 bases). The germline V gene has CDR1 MNHEY and CDR2 SVGAGI. V shed 0 bases and J shed 2 bases, with 11 bases lying between them. CDR3 length: 16 residues. The CDR3 coding sequence is TGTGCCAGCAGTTACTCGCAGGGTTTAACTGGAAACACCATATATTTT. Encoded protein: CASSYSQGLTGNTIYF.

The genes are TRBV30 and TRBJ2-5, with TRBD2 matching 9 bases. CDR3 length: 15 residues. Trimming took 2 bases from V and 5 from J; bases not matched to a gene: 9. Germline lookup yields CDR1 GTSNPN and CDR2 SVGIG (reference sequence). DNA of the CDR3: TGTGCCTGGAGTCCACTAGCGGGTAGCAGGGAGACCCAGTACTTC. It is translated as CAWSPLAGSRETQYF.

The V and J genes are TRBV5-1 and TRBJ1-1; D might be TRBD1 (6 bases). Germline V gives CDR1 SGHRS, CDR2 YFSETQ. The CDR3 runs 16 residues. Trimming pared 3 bases from V and 3 bases from J, leaving 18 bases between. CDR3 in amino acids: CASSSTGGLGDTEAFF. CDR3 sequence (DNA): TGCGCCAGCAGCTCCACGGGGGGGCTTGGGGACACTGAAGCTTTCTTT.

The gene calls are TRBV5-1 and TRBJ2-3; D might be TRBD1 or TRBD2, each matching 5 bases. Germline-derived CDR1 and CDR2 are SGHRS and YFSETQ. V lost 5 bases to trimming and J lost 0 bases, with 13 bases between them. The CDR3 contains 15 residues. The CDR3 DNA is TGCGCCAGCAGGGGGACGGCCCTAAGCACAGATACGCAGTATTTT. It is translated as CASRGTALSTDTQYF.